This T cell receptor beta chain was captured by sequencing in a study of T-cell reconstitution after alpha-beta-depleted transplantation in children. Unique molecular identifiers were built into the TCRbeta library. Each CDR3 protein is one row after TCRdb ran MiXCR on the PCR reads. The sample contains 380,000 or so distinct CDR3 sequences, 10% to 15% of which appear only once. This clonotype was counted between two and nine times. Germline-derived CDR1 and CDR2 are DFQATT and SNEGSKA (reference sequence). This CDR3 contains 15 residues. With 3 bases removed from V and 2 bases from J, the gap between germline ends came to 13 bases.

Source: PBMCs, taken from the stem cell graft. This clonotype originated in a human donor who donated a stem cell graft to a child with Fanconi anemia. The chain combines TRBV20-1 with TRBJ2-2, with D perhaps TRBD2 (5 bases). In DNA, the CDR3 is TGCAGTGCTAGTCGGGGAGATTTAAACACCGGGGAGCTGTTTTTT. Encoded protein: CSASRGDLNTGELFF.